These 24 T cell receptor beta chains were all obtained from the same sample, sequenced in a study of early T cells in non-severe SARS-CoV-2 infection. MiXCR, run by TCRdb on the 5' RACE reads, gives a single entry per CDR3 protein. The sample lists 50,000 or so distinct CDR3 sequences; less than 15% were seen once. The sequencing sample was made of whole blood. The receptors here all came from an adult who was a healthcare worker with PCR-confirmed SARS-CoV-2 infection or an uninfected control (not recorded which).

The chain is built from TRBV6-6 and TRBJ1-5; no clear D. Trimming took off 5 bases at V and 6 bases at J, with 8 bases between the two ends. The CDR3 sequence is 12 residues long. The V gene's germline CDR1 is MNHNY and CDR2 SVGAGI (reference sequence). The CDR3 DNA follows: TGTGCCAGCAGTCCCCGTTCTCAGCCCCAGCATTTT. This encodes CASSPRSQPQHF.

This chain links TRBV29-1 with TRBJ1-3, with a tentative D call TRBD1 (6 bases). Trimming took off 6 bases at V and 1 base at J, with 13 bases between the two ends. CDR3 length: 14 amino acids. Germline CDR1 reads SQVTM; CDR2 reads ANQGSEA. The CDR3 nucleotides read TGCAGCGTCGCGGACAGCTCGTCTGGAAACACCATATATTTT. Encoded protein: CSVADSSSGNTIYF.

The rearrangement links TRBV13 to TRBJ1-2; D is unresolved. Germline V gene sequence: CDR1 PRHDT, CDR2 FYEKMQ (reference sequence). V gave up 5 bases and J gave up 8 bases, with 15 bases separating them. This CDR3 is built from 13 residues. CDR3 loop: CASSRRGFPGYTF. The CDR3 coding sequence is TGTGCCAGCAGCCGGAGAGGATTTCCAGGCTACACCTTC.

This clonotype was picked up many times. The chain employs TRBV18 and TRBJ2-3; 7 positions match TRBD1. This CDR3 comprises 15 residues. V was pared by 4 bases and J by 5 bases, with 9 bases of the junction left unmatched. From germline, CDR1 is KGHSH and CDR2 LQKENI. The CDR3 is CASSRNDREIDTQYF. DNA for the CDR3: TGTGCCAGCTCACGCAACGACAGGGAGATAGATACGCAGTATTTT.

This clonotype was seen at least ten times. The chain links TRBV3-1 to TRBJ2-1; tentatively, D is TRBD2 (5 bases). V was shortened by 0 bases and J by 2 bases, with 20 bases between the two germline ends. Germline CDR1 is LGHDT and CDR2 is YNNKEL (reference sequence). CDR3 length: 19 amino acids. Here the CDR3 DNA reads TGTGCCAGCAGCCAAGAAGGTTCGACTCGGGGTAGAGCCTACAATGAGCAGTTCTTC. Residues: CASSQEGSTRGRAYNEQFF.

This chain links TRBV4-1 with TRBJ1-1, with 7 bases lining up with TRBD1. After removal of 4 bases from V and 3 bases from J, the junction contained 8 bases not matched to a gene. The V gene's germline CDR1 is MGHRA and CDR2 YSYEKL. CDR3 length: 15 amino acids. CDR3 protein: CASSPHRGTDTEAFF. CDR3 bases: TGCGCCAGCAGCCCTCACAGGGGAACGGACACTGAAGCTTTCTTT.

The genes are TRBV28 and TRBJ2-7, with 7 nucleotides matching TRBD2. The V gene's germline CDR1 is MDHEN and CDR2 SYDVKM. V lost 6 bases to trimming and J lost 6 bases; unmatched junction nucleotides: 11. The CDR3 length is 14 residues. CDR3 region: CASSGGGRWAEQYF. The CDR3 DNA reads TGTGCCAGCAGCGGCGGGGGTCGGTGGGCCGAGCAGTACTTC.

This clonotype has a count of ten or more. The chain's CDR3 is CASSQENTQYF. The CDR3 DNA reads as TGCGCCAGCAGCCAAGAAAATACGCAGTATTTT. The rearrangement uses TRBV4-1 and TRBJ2-3; D unclear. This CDR3 is built from 11 residues. With 0 bases removed from V and 7 bases from J, the gap between germline ends came to 2 bases. The V gene's germline CDR1 is MGHRA and CDR2 YSYEKL.

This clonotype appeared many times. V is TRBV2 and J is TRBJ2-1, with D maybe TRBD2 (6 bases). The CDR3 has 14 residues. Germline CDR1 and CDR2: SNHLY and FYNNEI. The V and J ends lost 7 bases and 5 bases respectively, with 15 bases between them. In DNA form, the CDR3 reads TGTGCCAGCAATATAGGCGGGGAAAACAATGAGCAGTTCTTC. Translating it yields CASNIGGENNEQFF. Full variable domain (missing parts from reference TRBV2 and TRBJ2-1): EPEVTQTPSHQVTQMGQEVILRCVPISNHLYFYWYRQILGQKVEFLVSFYNNEISEKSEIFDDQFSVERPDGSNFTLKIRSTKLEDSAMYFCASNIGGENNEQFFGPGTRLTVL.

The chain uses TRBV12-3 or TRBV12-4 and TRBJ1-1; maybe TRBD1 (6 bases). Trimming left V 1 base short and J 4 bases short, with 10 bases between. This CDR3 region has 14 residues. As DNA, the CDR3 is TGTGCCAGCAGTTTAGGTGGAGGGGGCACTGAAGCTTTCTTT. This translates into CASSLGGGGTEAFF.

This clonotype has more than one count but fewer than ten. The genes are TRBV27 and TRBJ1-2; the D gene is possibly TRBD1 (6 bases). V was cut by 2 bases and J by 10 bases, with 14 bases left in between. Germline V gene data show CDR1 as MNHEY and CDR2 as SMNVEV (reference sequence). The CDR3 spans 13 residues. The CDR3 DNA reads TGTGCCAGCAGTTTAGTGCAGGGGTCCGACTACACCTTC. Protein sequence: CASSLVQGSDYTF.

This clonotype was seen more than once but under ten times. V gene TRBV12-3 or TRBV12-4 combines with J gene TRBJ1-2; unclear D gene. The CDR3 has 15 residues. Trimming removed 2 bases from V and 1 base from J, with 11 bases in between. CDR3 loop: CASSLTLAFNYGYTF. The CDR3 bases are TGTGCCAGCAGTTTAACCCTGGCCTTTAACTATGGCTACACCTTC.

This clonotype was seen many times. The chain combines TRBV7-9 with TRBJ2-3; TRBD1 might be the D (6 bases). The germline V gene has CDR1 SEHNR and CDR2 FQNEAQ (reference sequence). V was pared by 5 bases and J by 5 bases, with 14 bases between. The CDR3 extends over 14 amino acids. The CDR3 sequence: CASSKQGRGDTQYF. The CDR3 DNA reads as TGTGCCAGCAGCAAACAGGGACGGGGAGATACGCAGTATTTT.

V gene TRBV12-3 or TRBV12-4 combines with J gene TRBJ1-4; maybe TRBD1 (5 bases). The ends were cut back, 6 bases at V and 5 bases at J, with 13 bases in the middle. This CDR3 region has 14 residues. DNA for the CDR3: TGTGCCAGCAGCTTGCAGACAGACAATGAAAAACTGTTTTTT. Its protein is CASSLQTDNEKLFF.

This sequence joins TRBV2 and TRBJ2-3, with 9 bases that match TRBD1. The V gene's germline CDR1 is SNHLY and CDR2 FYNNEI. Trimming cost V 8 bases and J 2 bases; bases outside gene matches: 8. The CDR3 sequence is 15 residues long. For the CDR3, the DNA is TGTGCCAGCGGTCGACAGGGGGGCCCCACAGATACGCAGTATTTT. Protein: CASGRQGGPTDTQYF.

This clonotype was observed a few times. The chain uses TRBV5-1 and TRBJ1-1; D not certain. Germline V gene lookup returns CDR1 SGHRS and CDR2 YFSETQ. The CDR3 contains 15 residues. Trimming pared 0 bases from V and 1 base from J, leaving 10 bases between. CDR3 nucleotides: TGCGCCAGCAGCTTGGATCCGAGGTCGAACACTGAAGCTTTCTTT. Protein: CASSLDPRSNTEAFF.

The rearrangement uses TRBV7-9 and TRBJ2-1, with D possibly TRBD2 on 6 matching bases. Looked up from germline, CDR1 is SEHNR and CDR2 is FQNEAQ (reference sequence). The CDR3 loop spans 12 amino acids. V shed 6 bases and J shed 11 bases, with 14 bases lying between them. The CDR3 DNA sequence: TGTGCCAGCAGTAGCGGCGAGCGGAAGCAGTTCTTC. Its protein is CASSSGERKQFF.

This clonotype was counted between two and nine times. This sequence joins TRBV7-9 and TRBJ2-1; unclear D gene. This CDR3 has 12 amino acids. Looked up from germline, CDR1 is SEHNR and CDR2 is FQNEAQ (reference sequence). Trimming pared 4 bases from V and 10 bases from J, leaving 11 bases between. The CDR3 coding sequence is TGTGCCAGCAGCTCCAAGGCGCGCGAGCAGTTCTTC. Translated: CASSSKAREQFF.

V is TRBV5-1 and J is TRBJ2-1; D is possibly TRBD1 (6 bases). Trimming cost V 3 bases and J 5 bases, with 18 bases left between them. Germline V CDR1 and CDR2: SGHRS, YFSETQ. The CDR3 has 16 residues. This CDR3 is CASSYASGTMNNEQFF. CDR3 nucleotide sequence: TGCGCCAGCAGCTACGCCTCCGGGACAATGAACAATGAGCAGTTCTTC.

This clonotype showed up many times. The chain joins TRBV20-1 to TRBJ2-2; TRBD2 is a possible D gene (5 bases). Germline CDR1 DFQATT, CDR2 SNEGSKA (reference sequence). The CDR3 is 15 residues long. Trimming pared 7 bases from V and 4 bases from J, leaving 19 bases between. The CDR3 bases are TGCAGTGGGAGCGATAGCGCCCGAGGCACCGGGGAGCTGTTTTTT. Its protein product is CSGSDSARGTGELFF.

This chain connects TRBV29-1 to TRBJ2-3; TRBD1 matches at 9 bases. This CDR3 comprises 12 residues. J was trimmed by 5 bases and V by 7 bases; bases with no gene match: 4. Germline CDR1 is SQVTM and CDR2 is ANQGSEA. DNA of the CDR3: TGCAGCGCTAGGACAGGGGAAGATACGCAGTATTTT. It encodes CSARTGEDTQYF.

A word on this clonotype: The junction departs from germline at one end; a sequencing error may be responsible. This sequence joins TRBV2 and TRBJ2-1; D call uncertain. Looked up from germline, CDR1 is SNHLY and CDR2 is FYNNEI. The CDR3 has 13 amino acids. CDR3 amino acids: CASNGVTYNVQFF. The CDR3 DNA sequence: TGTGCCAGCAACGGAGTCACTTACAATGTGCAGTTCTTC.

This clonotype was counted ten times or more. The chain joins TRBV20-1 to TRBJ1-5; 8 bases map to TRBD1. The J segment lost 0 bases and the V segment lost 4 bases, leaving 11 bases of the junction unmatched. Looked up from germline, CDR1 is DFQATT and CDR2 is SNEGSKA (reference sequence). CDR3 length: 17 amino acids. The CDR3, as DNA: TGCAGTGCTAACCGACAGGGGACATATAATAGCAATCAGCCCCAGCATTTT. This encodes CSANRQGTYNSNQPQHF.

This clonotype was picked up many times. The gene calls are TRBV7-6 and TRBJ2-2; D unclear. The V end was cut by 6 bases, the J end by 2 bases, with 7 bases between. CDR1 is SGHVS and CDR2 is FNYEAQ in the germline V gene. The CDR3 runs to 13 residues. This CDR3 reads CASRPRNTGELFF. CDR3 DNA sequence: TGTGCCAGCAGACCCAGAAACACCGGGGAGCTGTTTTTT.